This record concerns one T cell receptor beta chain sequence. The data were taken from a study of blood T cell repertoires in COVID-19. Overall study context: COVID-19 samples from acute and convalescent phases originated in the United States, Italy and Spain. PBMCs, B-cell-depleted T cells, or T cells were the source of the cDNA or gDNA that made up the material.

CDR3 length: 16 residues. Germline CDR1 is SGHTA and CDR2 is FQGNSA. V dropped 4 bases and J dropped 13 bases, with 25 bases sitting between them. As originally analysed: Amplifying reference gene primers gave estimates of nucleated cell counts. Data came from immunoSEQ multiplex PCR; TCRdb stores just in-frame clones and leaves some out. V and J calls and clone size are as listed in that table; D and trimming were resolved from the DNA. The table includes hundreds of thousands of clones, about 90% detected once. The source of this sequence is a woman younger than 30 who had recovered from COVID-19. The chain joins TRBV7-2 to TRBJ1-4, with D possibly TRBD1 on 6 matching bases. The sequenced sample was peripheral blood. As DNA, the CDR3 is TGTGCCAGCAGCTCACAACGTCCCAGTGAGGGGGTCGGACTGTTTTTT. This encodes CASSSQRPSEGVGLFF.